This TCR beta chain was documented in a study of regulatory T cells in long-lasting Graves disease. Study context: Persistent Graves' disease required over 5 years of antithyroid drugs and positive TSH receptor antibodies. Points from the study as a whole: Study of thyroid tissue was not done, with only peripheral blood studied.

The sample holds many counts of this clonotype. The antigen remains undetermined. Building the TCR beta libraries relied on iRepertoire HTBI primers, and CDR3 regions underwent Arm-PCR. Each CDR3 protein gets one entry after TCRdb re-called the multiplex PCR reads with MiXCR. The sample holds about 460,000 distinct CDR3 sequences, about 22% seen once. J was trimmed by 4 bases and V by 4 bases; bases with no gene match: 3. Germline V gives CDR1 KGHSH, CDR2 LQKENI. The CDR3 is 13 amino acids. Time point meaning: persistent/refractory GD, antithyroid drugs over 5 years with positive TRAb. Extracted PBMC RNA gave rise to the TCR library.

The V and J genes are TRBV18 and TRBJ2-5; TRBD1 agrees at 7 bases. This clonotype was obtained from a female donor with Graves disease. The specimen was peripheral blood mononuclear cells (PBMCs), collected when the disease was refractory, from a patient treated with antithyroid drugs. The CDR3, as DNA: TGTGCCAGCTCACGCTACAGGGGAGAGACCCAGTACTTC. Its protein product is CASSRYRGETQYF.